These 9 T cell receptor beta chains were all obtained from the same sample, sequenced in a study of PD-1 blockade in classical Hodgkin lymphoma. Generated by immunoSEQ multiplex PCR, the TCRdb table keeps only in-frame clones and is missing some. The data contain about 20,000 clones, approximately 80% of them singletons. Indicated time point: cycle 4 day 1 (C4D1), after 6 weeks of nivolumab. Each and every patient relapsed after autologous stem cell transplantation, and patients got differing brentuximab vedotin exposure. It was by magnetic negative selection that CD8+ T cells were isolated from thawed PBMCs. Sequencing used CD8+ T cells from blood, obtained before the fourth cycle of nivolumab. The receptors derive from a human donor with classical Hodgkin lymphoma.

The chain employs TRBV6-5 and TRBJ2-7; 13 bases match TRBD2. CDR3 length: 15 residues. V shed 6 bases and J 3 bases; nucleotides not matched to a gene: 5. The V gene's germline CDR1 is MNHEY and CDR2 SVGAGI. The CDR3 spells CASRWTSGGHYEQYF. The DNA for the CDR3 is TGTGCCAGCAGATGGACTAGCGGGGGACACTACGAGCAGTACTTC.

V is TRBV5-6 and J is TRBJ2-1; no clear D. This CDR3 spans 16 amino acids. Trimming cost V 4 bases and J 5 bases, with 19 bases left between them. Germline-derived CDR1 and CDR2 are SGHDT and YYEEEE. The CDR3 reads CASSHRVFPSHNEQFF. As DNA, the CDR3 is TGTGCCAGCAGCCACCGGGTCTTCCCCTCTCACAATGAGCAGTTCTTC.

Points on this clone: Mismatch with germline at one junction end may stem from a read error. The same CDR3 is also encoded by other DNA sequences in this sample. This sequence joins TRBV4-2 and TRBJ1-2; perhaps TRBD1 as D (5 bases). CDR3 length: 17 residues. Germline CDR1 LGHNA, CDR2 YNFKEQ. Here the CDR3 reads CASSQATDSAPNYGYTF. Written as DNA, the CDR3 is TGTGCCAGCAGCCAAGCCACCGACAGCGCCCCAAACTACGGCTACACCTTC.

The chain links TRBV4-3 to TRBJ2-1, with 10 positions matching TRBD2. This CDR3 region has 18 residues. CDR1 is LGHNA and CDR2 is YSLEER in the germline V gene. V lost 2 bases to trimming and J lost 2 bases; unmatched junction nucleotides: 9. In DNA, the CDR3 is TGCGCCAGCAGCCAACAGCGTAGCGGGGGGCCCCCCTACAATGAGCAGTTCTTC. Amino acids: CASSQQRSGGPPYNEQFF.

The chain recombines TRBV7-9 with TRBJ2-5, with D possibly being TRBD1 or TRBD2 (5 bases each). The DNA end is a closer match to TRBJ2-7, so the J assignment may be wrong. The germline V gene encodes CDR1 SEHNR and CDR2 FQNEAQ (reference sequence). CDR3 length equals 12 residues. The CDR3 spells CASTLWGYEQYF. The CDR3 DNA follows: TGTGCCAGCACCCTATGGGGGTACGAGCAGTACTTC.

In this sample, this clone turned up a few times. Here the CDR3 DNA reads TGCGCCAGCAGCCAAGAGACAGTGGGACAAGAGACCCAGTACTTC. Its protein product is CASSQETVGQETQYF. J is TRBJ2-5 and V is TRBV4-1, with D perhaps matching TRBD1 (5 bases). The CDR3 extends over 15 amino acids. In germline, CDR1 is MGHRA, CDR2 YSYEKL. V dropped 0 bases and J dropped 2 bases, with 10 bases sitting between them.

The CDR3 sequence is CASQPYYGQFYEQYF. The DNA of the CDR3 is TGTGCCAGTCAACCTTACTACGGACAGTTCTACGAGCAGTACTTC. The rearrangement uses TRBV19 and TRBJ2-7, with a possible D match to TRBD1 (6 bases). Germline V gives CDR1 LNHDA, CDR2 SQIVND (reference sequence). Trimming left V 8 bases short and J 3 bases short, with 20 bases between. The length of the CDR3 is 15 residues.

This clone was seen once. This chain links TRBV6-1 with TRBJ2-7, with TRBD1 matching over 7 bases. The CDR3 totals 13 residues. The V and J ends lost 11 bases and 5 bases, in that order; junction bases with no gene match: 12. CDR1 and CDR2 from the germline V gene are MNHNS and SASEGT. DNA of the CDR3: TGTGCCGGTGGACAGGTTAGTTGGGACGAGCAGTACTTC. Translation gives CAGGQVSWDEQYF.

This sequence joins TRBV7-3 and TRBJ2-3, with 15 bases fitting TRBD2. The V and J ends lost 5 bases and 6 bases, in that order; junction bases with no gene match: 12. This CDR3 comprises 18 residues. Germline V gene sequence: CDR1 SGHTA, CDR2 FQGTGA. Written as DNA, the CDR3 is TGTGCCAGCAGCCCGCCTCCGGGACTAGCGGGGGGCAACGATACGCAGTATTTT. Translation: CASSPPPGLAGGNDTQYF. The variable domain in full, with the rest retrieved from reference TRBV7-3 and TRBJ2-3, is GAGVSQTPSNKVTEKGKYVELRCDPISGHTALYWYRQSLGQGPEFLIYFQGTGAADDSGLPNDRFFAVRPEGSVSTLKIQRTERGDSAVYLCASSPPPGLAGGNDTQYFGPGTRLTVL.